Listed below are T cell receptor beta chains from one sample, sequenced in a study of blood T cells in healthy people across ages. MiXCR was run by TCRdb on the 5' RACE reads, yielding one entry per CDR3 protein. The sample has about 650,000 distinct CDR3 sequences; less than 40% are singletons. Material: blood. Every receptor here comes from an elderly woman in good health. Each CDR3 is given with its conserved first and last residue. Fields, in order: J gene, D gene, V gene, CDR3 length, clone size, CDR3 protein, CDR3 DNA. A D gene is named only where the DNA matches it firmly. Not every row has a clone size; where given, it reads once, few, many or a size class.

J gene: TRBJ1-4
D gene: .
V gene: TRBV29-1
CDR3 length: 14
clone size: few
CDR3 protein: CSVRDSRRGEKLFF
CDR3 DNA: TGCAGCGTTCGGGACTCGAGGAGGGGTGAAAAACTGTTTTTT

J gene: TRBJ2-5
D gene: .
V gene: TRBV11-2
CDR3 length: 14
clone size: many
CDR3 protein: CASSLDLLRETQYF
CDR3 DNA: TGTGCCAGCAGCTTAGATCTACTCCGGGAGACCCAGTACTTC

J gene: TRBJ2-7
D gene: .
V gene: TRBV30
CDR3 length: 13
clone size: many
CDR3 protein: CAWGPRGNHEQYF
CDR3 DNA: TGTGCCTGGGGACCCCGCGGGAACCACGAGCAGTACTTC

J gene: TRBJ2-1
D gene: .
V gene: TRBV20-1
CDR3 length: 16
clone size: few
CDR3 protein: CSARSIVGGAYNEQFF
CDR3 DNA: TGCAGTGCTAGAAGTATTGTGGGGGGCGCCTACAATGAGCAGTTCTTC

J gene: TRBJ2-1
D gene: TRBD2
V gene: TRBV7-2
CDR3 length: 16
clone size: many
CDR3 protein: CASIPIERGTRNEQFF
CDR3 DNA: TGTGCCAGCATCCCCATTGAGCGGGGCACGAGAAATGAGCAGTTCTTC

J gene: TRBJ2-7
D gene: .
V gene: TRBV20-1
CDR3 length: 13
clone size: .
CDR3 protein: CSASSTFSYEQYF
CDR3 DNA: TGCAGTGCTAGTTCCACCTTCTCCTACGAGCAGTACTTC

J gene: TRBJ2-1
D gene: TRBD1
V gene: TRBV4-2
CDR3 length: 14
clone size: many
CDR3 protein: CASSRDRAYNEQFF
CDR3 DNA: TGTGCCAGCAGCCGGGACAGAGCCTACAATGAGCAGTTCTTC

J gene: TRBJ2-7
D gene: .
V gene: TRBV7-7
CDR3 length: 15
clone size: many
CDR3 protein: CASTPFPGGSYEQYF
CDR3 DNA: TGTGCTAGCACCCCCTTCCCTGGCGGCTCCTACGAGCAGTACTTC

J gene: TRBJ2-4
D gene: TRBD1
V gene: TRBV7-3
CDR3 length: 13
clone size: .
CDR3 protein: CASSRTGGSIQYF
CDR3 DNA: TGTGCCAGCAGCCGGACAGGGGGCAGCATTCAGTACTTC

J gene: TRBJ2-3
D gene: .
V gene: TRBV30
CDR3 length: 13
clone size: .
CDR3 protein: CAWSDFGGDTQYF
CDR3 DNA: TGTGCCTGGAGCGATTTCGGGGGAGATACGCAGTATTTT

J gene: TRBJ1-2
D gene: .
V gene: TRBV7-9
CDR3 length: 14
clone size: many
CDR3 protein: CASSLLGGDYGYTF
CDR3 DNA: TGTGCCAGCAGCTTACTGGGGGGGGACTATGGCTACACCTTC

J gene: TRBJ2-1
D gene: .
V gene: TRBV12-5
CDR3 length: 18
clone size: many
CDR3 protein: CASGLAGVRSNGYNEQFF
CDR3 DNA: TGTGCTAGTGGTTTGGCAGGGGTCCGATCGAATGGCTACAATGAGCAGTTCTTC

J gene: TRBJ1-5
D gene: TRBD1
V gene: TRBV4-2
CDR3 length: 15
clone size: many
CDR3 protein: CASELEDRGHQPQHF
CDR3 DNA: TGTGCCAGCGAGTTGGAGGACAGGGGCCATCAGCCCCAGCATTTT

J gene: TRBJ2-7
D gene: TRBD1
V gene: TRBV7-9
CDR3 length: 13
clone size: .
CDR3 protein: CAGSWPGQNEQYF
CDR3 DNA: TGTGCCGGCAGCTGGCCGGGACAGAACGAGCAGTACTTC

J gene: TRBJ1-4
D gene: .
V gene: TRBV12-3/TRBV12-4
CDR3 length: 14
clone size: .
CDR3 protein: CASNEGVSNEKLFF
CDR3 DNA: TGTGCCAGCAACGAAGGGGTATCTAATGAAAAACTGTTTTTT

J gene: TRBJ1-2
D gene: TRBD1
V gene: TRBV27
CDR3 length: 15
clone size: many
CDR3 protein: CASSGRGQGSTGYTF
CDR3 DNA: TGTGCCAGCAGTGGCAGAGGACAGGGCAGTACGGGCTACACCTTC

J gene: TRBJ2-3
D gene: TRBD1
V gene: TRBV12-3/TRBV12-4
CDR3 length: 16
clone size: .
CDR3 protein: CASSLGDRAGADTQYF
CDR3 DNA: TGTGCCAGCAGTTTAGGGGACAGGGCCGGGGCAGATACGCAGTATTTT

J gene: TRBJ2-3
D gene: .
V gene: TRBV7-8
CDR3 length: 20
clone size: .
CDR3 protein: CASSARQRGLSSSGADTQYF
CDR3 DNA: TGTGCCAGCAGCGCCCGACAAAGGGGACTCAGTTCTAGTGGCGCAGATACGCAGTATTTT

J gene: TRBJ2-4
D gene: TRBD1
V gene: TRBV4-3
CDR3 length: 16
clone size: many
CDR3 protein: CASSQGAYHQGDIQYF
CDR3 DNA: TGCGCCAGCAGCCAAGGAGCTTATCACCAGGGGGACATTCAGTACTTC

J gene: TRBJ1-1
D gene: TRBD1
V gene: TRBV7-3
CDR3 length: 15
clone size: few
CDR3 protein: CASSLEGAGGIEAFF
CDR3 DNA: TGTGCCAGCAGCTTAGAGGGGGCGGGAGGGATTGAAGCTTTCTTT

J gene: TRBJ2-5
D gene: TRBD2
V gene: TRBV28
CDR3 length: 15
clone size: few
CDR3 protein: CASKSGGAGRETQYF
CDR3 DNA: TGTGCCAGCAAGAGCGGGGGGGCCGGTAGGGAGACCCAGTACTTC

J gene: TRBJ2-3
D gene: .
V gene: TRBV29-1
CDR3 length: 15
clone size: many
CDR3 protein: CSVTPSSGATDTQYF
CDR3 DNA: TGCAGCGTCACGCCTTCGTCGGGGGCTACAGATACGCAGTATTTT